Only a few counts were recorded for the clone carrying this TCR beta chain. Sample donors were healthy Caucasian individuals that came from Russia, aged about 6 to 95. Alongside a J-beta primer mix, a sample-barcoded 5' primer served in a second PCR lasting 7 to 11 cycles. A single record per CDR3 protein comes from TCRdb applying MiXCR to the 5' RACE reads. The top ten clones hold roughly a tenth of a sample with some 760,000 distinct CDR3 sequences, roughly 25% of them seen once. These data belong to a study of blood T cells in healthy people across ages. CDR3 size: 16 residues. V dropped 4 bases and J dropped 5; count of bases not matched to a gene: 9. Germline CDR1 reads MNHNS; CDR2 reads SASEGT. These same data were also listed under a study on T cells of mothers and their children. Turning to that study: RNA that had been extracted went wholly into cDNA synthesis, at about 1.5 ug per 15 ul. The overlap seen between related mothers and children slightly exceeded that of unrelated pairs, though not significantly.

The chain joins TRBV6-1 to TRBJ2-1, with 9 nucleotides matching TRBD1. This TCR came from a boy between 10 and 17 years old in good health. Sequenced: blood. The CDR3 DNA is TGTGCCAGCAGTGTTGCGTCCGGGACAGGGAACAATGAGCAGTTCTTC. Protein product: CASSVASGTGNNEQFF.